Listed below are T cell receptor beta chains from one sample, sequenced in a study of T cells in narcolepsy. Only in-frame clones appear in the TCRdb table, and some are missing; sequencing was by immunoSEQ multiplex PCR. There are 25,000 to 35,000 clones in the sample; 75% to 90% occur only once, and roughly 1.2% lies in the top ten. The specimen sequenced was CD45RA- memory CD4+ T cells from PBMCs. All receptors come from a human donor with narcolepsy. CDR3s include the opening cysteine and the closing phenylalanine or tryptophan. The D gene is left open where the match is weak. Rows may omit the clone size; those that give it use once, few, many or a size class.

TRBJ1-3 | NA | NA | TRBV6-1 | TGTGCCAGCAGGTACGACAGCTCCTCTGGAAACACCATATATTTT | CASRYDSSSGNTIYF
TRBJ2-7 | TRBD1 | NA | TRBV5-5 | TGTGCCAGCATGGACAGGGTGGGAGAGCAGTACTTC | CASMDRVGEQYF
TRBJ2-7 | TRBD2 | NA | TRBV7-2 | TGTGCCAGCAGCATGATGGGACTAGCGGGCCGTTACGAGCAGTACTTC | CASSMMGLAGRYEQYF
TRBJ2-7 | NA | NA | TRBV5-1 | TGCGCCAGCAGCTTGGAAGGTGTGAGCAGGGGAAGGTGGGAGCAGTACTTC | CASSLEGVSRGRWEQYF
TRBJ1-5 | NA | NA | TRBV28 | TGTGCCAGCAGTTCCGGAGGGACATATCAGCCCCAGCATTTT | CASSSGGTYQPQHF
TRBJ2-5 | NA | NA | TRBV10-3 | TGTGCCATCAGTGAGAACCAAGAGACCCAGTACTTC | CAISENQETQYF
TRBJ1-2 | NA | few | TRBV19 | TGTGCCAGTAATTCCCCCTACCAGGGGAACTATGGCTACACCTTC | CASNSPYQGNYGYTF
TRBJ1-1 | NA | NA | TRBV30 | TGTGCCTGGAGTAGGGACGAGGACACTGAAGCTTTCTTT | CAWSRDEDTEAFF
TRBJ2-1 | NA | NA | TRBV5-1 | TGCGCCAGCAGCTCAACATCCGGGACAGCGGGGTACAATGAGCAGTTCTTC | CASSSTSGTAGYNEQFF
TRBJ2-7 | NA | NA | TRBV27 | TGTGCCAGCAGCCGGGACGGCAACTCCTACGAGCAGTACTTC | CASSRDGNSYEQYF
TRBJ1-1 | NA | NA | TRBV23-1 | TGCGCCAGCAGTCAATGGCGAGAGGACACTGAAGCTTTCTTT | CASSQWREDTEAFF